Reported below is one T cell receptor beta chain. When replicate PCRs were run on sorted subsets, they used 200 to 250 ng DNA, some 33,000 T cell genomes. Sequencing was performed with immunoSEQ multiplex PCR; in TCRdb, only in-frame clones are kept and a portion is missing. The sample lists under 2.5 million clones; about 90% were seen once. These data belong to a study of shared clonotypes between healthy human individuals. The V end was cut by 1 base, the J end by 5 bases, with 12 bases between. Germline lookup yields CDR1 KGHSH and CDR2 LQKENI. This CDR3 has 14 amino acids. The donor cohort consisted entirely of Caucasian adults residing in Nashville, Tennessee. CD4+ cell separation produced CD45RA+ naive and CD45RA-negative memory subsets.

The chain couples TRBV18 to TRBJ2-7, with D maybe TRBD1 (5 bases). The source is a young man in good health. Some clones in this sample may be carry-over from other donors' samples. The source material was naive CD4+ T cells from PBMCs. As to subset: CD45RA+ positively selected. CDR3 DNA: TGTGCCAGCTCACCACTAGCCAGGGTCCACGAGCAGTACTTC. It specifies CASSPLARVHEQYF.